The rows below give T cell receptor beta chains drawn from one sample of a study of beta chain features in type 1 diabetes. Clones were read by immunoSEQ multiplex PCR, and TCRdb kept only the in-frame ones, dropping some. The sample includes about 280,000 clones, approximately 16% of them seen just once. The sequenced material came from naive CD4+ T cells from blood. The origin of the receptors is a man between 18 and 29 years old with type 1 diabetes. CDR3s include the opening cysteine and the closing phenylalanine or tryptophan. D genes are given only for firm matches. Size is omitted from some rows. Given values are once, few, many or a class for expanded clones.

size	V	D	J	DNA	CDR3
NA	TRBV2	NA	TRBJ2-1	TGTGCCAGCAGTGAGGCCCCCCCTGGCCGCCTCTACAATGAGCAGTTCTTC	CASSEAPPGRLYNEQFF
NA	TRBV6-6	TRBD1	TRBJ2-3	TGTGCCAGCAGCCCCCGACAGGGTTCGCAGTATTTT	CASSPRQGSQYF
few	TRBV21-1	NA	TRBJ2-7	TGTGCCAGCAGCAAAGCGCGGTGGGAACTAGCGAGTCCCTACGAGCAGTACTTC	CASSKARWELASPYEQYF
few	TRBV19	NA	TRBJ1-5	TGTGCCAGTAGTATTAAGGCGGACAATCAGCCCCAGCATTTT	CASSIKADNQPQHF
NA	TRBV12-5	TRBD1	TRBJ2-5	TGTGCTAGTGGTTTAGGGACAGGGCTTAGGGAGACCCAGTACTTC	CASGLGTGLRETQYF
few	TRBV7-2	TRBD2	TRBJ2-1	TGTGCCAGCAGCCTAACTAGCGGAACTTACAATTTCAATGAGCAGTTCTTC	CASSLTSGTYNFNEQFF
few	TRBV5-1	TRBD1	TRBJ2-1	TGCGCCAGCAGCTTTCCGCCGACAGGGGGGAACCACTACAATGAGCAGTTCTTC	CASSFPPTGGNHYNEQFF
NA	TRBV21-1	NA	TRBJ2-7	TGTGCCAGCAGCAAAACCGGGACAGCGAGGCACTACGAGCAGTACTTC	CASSKTGTARHYEQYF
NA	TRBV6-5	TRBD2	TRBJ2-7	TGTGCCAGCAGTCCGGGGACTAGCGGGTACGAGCAGTACTTC	CASSPGTSGYEQYF
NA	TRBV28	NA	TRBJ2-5	TGTGCCAGCGGGACACAGCAAGAGACCCAGTACTTC	CASGTQQETQYF
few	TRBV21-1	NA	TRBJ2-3	TGTGCCAGCAGCAATACCCCCGGGTGCACAGATACGCAGTATTTT	CASSNTPGCTDTQYF
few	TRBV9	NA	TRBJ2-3	TGTGCCAGCAGCGTAGCTGGGGCCACAGATACGCAGTATTTT	CASSVAGATDTQYF
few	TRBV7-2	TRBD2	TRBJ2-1	TGTGCCAGCAGCCGAACGACTAGCGGGGGATACAATGAGCAGTTCTTC	CASSRTTSGGYNEQFF
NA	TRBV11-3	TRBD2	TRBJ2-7	TGTGCCAGCAGCTTCAGCGGGGGGGAGCAGTACTTC	CASSFSGGEQYF
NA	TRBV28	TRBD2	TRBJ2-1	TGTGCCACTTGGAAGGGAGGGCACTACAATGAGCAGTTCTTC	CATWKGGHYNEQFF
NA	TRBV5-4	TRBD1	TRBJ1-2	TGTGCCAGCAGCTTGGACAGGGGGCTTGGCTACACCTTC	CASSLDRGLGYTF
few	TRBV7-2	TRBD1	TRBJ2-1	TGTGCCAGCAGCTTAGGACAGGGTAACTACAATGAGCAGTTCTTC	CASSLGQGNYNEQFF
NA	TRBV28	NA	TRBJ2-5	TGTGCCAGCAGTTTAGGGGCGACCCAAGAGACCCAGTACTTC	CASSLGATQETQYF
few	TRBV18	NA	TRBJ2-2	TGTGCCAGCTCACTCACTGACGGGGAGCTGTTTTTT	CASSLTDGELFF
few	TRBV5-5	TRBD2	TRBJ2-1	TGTGCCAGCAGCCTTGGGGCTAGCGGGAGCTCCTACAATGAGCAGTTCTTC	CASSLGASGSSYNEQFF
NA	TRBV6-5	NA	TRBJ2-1	TGTGCCACCTCTAGGGGGGAGCAGTTCTTC	CATSRGEQFF
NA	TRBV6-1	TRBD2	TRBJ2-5	TGTGCCAGCAGTGAGCGACTAGCGGGCAGCGGAGAGACCCAGTACTTC	CASSERLAGSGETQYF
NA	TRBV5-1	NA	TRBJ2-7	TGCGCCAGCAGCTTTAGTCCGGGAACCTACGAGCAGTACTTC	CASSFSPGTYEQYF
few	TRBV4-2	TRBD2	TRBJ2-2	TGTGCCAGCAGCGCACGAGCGGGACCGAACACCGGGGAGCTGTTTTTT	CASSARAGPNTGELFF
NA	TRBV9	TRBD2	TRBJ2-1	TGTGCCAGCAGCGCCCAGCGGGGGTCGAATGAGCAGTTCTTC	CASSAQRGSNEQFF
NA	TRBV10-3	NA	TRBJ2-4	TGTGCCATCAGTGAGTCATTATGGGGGGACAAAAACATTCAGTACTTC	CAISESLWGDKNIQYF
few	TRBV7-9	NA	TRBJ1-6	TGTGCCAGCAGCCCTGACAGAAACAATTCACCCCTCCACTTT	CASSPDRNNSPLHF
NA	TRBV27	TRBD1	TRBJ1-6	TGTGCCAGCAGTTTATTCGCGAGTACAGGGGGCCGTTCACCCCTCCACTTT	CASSLFASTGGRSPLHF